Included here is one T cell receptor (beta chain) sequence, with context. Original handling: Reference gene primer amplification yielded estimated nucleated cell counts. Data came from immunoSEQ multiplex PCR; TCRdb stores just in-frame clones and leaves some out. From that table come the V and J calls and clone size; the DNA was used to work out D and trimming. The top ten clones hold about a tenth of a sample with 100,000 to 150,000 clones, around 88% of them seen once. This CDR3 is 14 amino acids long. The V and J ends lost 2 bases and 7 bases, in that order; junction bases with no gene match: 7. From germline, CDR1 is SGDLS and CDR2 YYNGEE. This sample was taken from a study of blood T cell repertoires in COVID-19. Study-wide background: Sites across the United States, Italy and Spain contributed samples from acute and convalescent COVID-19. The cDNA or gDNA used as material had been derived from T cells, B-cell-depleted T cells, or PBMCs.

Specimen: peripheral blood. The V gene is TRBV9, the J gene TRBJ1-1; 8 nucleotides line up with TRBD1. This clonotype originated in a middle-aged man with acute or convalescent COVID-19. The CDR3 nucleotides are TGTGCCAGCAGCGTTACAGGGGGAAGTAGTGAAGCTTTCTTT. Amino acid sequence: CASSVTGGSSEAFF.